Presented here are 8 T cell receptor beta chains from one specimen sequenced in a study of graft-versus-host responses after intestinal transplantation. Only in-frame clones appear in the TCRdb table, and some are missing; sequencing was by immunoSEQ multiplex PCR. The sample has some 36,000 clones, 94% seen once. Their antigens remain unidentified. This specimen was unstimulated CD4+ T cells sorted from spleen or lymph node cells, taken before transplant. The receptors derive from a human donor who was the organ donor for an intestinal transplant.

This CDR3 is CASSLGQGAWETQYF. In DNA form, the CDR3 reads TGCGCCAGCAGCCTCGGGCAGGGGGCATGGGAGACCCAGTACTTC. This chain uses TRBV4-3 with TRBJ2-5; 8 nucleotides match TRBD1. The CDR3 contains 15 residues. Germline lookup yields CDR1 LGHNA and CDR2 YSLEER. V was clipped by 4 bases and J by 5 bases; unmatched bases: 9.

The chain is built from TRBV6-5 and TRBJ2-5, with D perhaps matching TRBD2 (5 bases). The V end was cut by 5 bases, the J end by 3 bases, with 13 bases between. CDR3 size: 14 residues. Germline loops: CDR1 MNHEY, CDR2 SVGAGI. CDR3 protein: CASSPPGVKETQYF. The CDR3 region has the DNA TGTGCCAGCAGTCCCCCCGGGGTAAAAGAGACCCAGTACTTC.

The rearrangement links TRBV9 to TRBJ2-2; D ambiguous. Trimming cost V 0 bases and J 3 bases, with 3 bases left between them. Germline V lookup: CDR1 SGDLS, CDR2 YYNGEE. The CDR3 runs to 13 residues. The CDR3, as DNA: TGTGCCAGCAGCGTAGGGGACACCGGGGAGCTGTTTTTT. Its protein product is CASSVGDTGELFF.

This rearrangement joins TRBV7-9 to TRBJ2-5; weak D call: TRBD1 (7 bases). In germline, CDR1 is SEHNR, CDR2 FQNEAQ (reference sequence). The V gene lost 3 bases and the J gene lost 4 bases, with 15 bases spanning the gap. This CDR3 has 15 residues. In DNA, the CDR3 is TGTGCCAGCAGCTTGGCAGGGGGAGGTAGAGAGACCCAGTACTTC. It specifies CASSLAGGGRETQYF. Full variable domain (missing parts from reference TRBV7-9 and TRBJ2-5): DTGVSQNPRHKITKRGQNVTFRCDPISEHNRLYWYRQTLGQGPEFLTYFQNEAQLEKSRLLSDRFSAERPKGSFSTLEIQRTEQGDSAMYLCASSLAGGGRETQYFGPGTRLLVL.

This chain links TRBV18 with TRBJ2-3; D not certain. V was pared by 2 bases and J by 2 bases, with 2 bases between. CDR1 is KGHSH, CDR2 LQKENI, per germline. This CDR3 is 12 amino acids long. CDR3 amino acids: CASSPNTDTQYF. CDR3 sequence (DNA): TGTGCCAGCTCACCAAACACAGATACGCAGTATTTT.

The chain couples TRBV19 to TRBJ2-3; 12 bases align to TRBD2. The CDR3 length is 16 residues. Germline CDR1 is LNHDA and CDR2 is SQIVND (reference sequence). V was pared by 6 bases and J by 5 bases, with 9 bases of the junction left unmatched. CDR3 sequence: CASSDRLAGVGDTQYF. In DNA, the CDR3 is TGTGCCAGTAGCGACAGACTAGCGGGGGTCGGAGATACGCAGTATTTT.

This chain links TRBV9 with TRBJ1-1; maybe TRBD1 (6 bases). CDR3 length equals 14 residues. Germline V lookup: CDR1 SGDLS, CDR2 YYNGEE. V lost 2 bases to trimming and J lost 6 bases, with 14 bases between them. This CDR3 is CASSVAGPGAEAFF. In DNA, the CDR3 is TGTGCCAGCAGCGTCGCAGGGCCAGGGGCTGAAGCTTTCTTT.

The V and J genes are TRBV10-3 and TRBJ2-7, with 10 positions matching TRBD2. CDR3 size: 15 residues. V lost 0 bases and J lost 2; bases outside the gene matches: 1. In germline, CDR1 is ENHRY, CDR2 SYGVKD. The CDR3 here is CAISESSGGAYEQYF. The CDR3 DNA reads TGTGCCATCAGTGAGTCGAGCGGGGGGGCCTACGAGCAGTACTTC.